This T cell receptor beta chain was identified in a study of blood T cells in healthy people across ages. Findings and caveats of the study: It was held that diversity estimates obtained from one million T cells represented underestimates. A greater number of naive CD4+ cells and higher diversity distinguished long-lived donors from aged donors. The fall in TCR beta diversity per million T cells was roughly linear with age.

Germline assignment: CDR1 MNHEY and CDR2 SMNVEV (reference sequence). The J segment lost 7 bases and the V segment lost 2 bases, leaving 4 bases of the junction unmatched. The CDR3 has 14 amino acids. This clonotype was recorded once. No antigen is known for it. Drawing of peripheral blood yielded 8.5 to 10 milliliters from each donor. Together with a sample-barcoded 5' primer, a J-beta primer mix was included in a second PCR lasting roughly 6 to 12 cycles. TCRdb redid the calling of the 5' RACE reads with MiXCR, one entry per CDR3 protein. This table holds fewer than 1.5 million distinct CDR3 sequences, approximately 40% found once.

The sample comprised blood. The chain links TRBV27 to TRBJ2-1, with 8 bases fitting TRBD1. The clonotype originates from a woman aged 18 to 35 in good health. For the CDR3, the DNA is TGTGCCAGCAGTTTAGAGACAGGGGTAAATGAGCAGTTCTTC. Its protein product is CASSLETGVNEQFF.